The 5 T cell receptor beta chains below were found in one sample sequenced in a study of T-cell reconstitution after alpha-beta-depleted transplantation in children. The authors prepared the TCRbeta library with unique molecular identifiers. TCRdb re-analysed the PCR reads in MiXCR, keeping a single row per CDR3 protein. The table shows more than 250,000 distinct CDR3 sequences, with about 10% occurring only once. Specimen: PBMCs from the stem cell graft donor, collected from the stem cell graft. The source of these receptors is a human donor who donated a stem cell graft to a child with SCID.

The genes are TRBV6-2 or TRBV6-3 and TRBJ2-7; D may match TRBD1 or TRBD2 (5 bases each). Per the germline V gene, CDR1 is MNHEY and CDR2 is SVGEGT. The CDR3 runs 13 residues. The V end was cut by 2 bases, the J end by 5 bases, with 10 bases between. In DNA, the CDR3 is TGTGCCAGCAGTTACGGGGGTTTGGACGAGCAGTACTTC. Translating it yields CASSYGGLDEQYF.

There are many counts of this clonotype. The chain carries TRBV3-1 and TRBJ2-3; tentative D call: TRBD2 (6 bases). From germline, CDR1 is LGHDT and CDR2 YNNKEL (reference sequence). CDR3 size: 15 residues. Trimming pared 4 bases from V and 4 bases from J, leaving 15 bases between. The CDR3: CASSPGLRGADTQYF. The CDR3 DNA reads as TGTGCCAGCAGCCCGGGACTGCGAGGCGCAGATACGCAGTATTTT.

The rearrangement joins TRBV5-1 to TRBJ2-7, with D possibly TRBD2 on 6 matching bases. This CDR3 is 16 amino acids long. With 4 bases removed from V and 3 bases from J, the gap between germline ends came to 20 bases. The V gene's germline CDR1 is SGHRS and CDR2 YFSETQ. CDR3 coding DNA: TGCGCCAGCAGCACGGGTGGGGGGTCAGCCCGCTACGAGCAGTACTTC. Translating gives CASSTGGGSARYEQYF.

This clonotype was counted only a few times. J is TRBJ2-1 and V is TRBV10-3; 8 bases are a match to TRBD2. The CDR3 has 18 amino acids. The trim removed 0 bases at V and 5 bases at J, leaving 12 bases unmatched. Looked up from germline, CDR1 is ENHRY and CDR2 is SYGVKD. The CDR3 sequence is CAISESLGGGNNHNEQFF. Written as DNA, the CDR3 is TGTGCCATCAGTGAGTCGTTGGGCGGGGGGAATAATCACAATGAGCAGTTCTTC.

The chain recombines TRBV5-1 with TRBJ2-2; maybe TRBD2 (6 bases). This CDR3 contains 15 residues. The germline V and J ends were trimmed by 6 bases and 1 base, with 13 bases remaining between them. Germline V gene lookup returns CDR1 SGHRS and CDR2 YFSETQ. CDR3 bases: TGCGCCAGCACCGCGGGACTCGGGAACACCGGGGAGCTGTTTTTT. This sequence encodes CASTAGLGNTGELFF.